This is a list of T cell receptor beta chains from one sample in a study of blood T cell repertoires in COVID-19. Data came from immunoSEQ multiplex PCR; TCRdb stores just in-frame clones and leaves some out. The sample has about 190,000 clones, roughly 80% seen once. The specimen sequenced was peripheral blood. The receptors were sampled from a man aged 60 to 75 with active or convalescent COVID-19. Each CDR3 is given with its conserved first and last residue. D genes are given only for firm matches. For some rows the clone size is stated as once, few or many, or as a class when expanded; others skip it.

clone_size: NA; v_call: TRBV6-1; j_call: TRBJ2-3; d_call: TRBD2; cdr3_nt: TGTGCCAGCCGCGGGGGGCGGGAGGGCACAGATACGCAGTATTTT; cdr3_aa: CASRGGREGTDTQYF
clone_size: NA; v_call: TRBV30; j_call: TRBJ1-3; d_call: NA; cdr3_nt: TGTGCCTGGAGTGTACAGACAGGTGGAAACACCATATATTTT; cdr3_aa: CAWSVQTGGNTIYF
clone_size: NA; v_call: TRBV6-5; j_call: TRBJ2-7; d_call: TRBD1; cdr3_nt: TGTGCCAGCAGTTCAACCGGGACAGGTCCCTACGAGCAGTACTTC; cdr3_aa: CASSSTGTGPYEQYF
clone_size: NA; v_call: TRBV5-4; j_call: TRBJ2-7; d_call: TRBD2; cdr3_nt: TGTGCCAGCAGCTTGGAGATGGCTAGCGGATCCAGCTCCTACGAGCAGTACTTC; cdr3_aa: CASSLEMASGSSSYEQYF
clone_size: NA; v_call: TRBV24-1; j_call: TRBJ2-1; d_call: TRBD2; cdr3_nt: TGTGCCACCAGTGATGAGACTAGCGGGAGAACTGATGAGCAGTTCTTC; cdr3_aa: CATSDETSGRTDEQFF
clone_size: NA; v_call: TRBV5-4; j_call: TRBJ1-4; d_call: NA; cdr3_nt: TGTGCCAGCAGCTTGGACAGGTCTTGGGCAACTAATGAAAAACTGTTTTTT; cdr3_aa: CASSLDRSWATNEKLFF
clone_size: NA; v_call: TRBV11-2; j_call: TRBJ2-7; d_call: TRBD2; cdr3_nt: TGTGCCAGCAGCTTAATCGGGGGGGGTCTAACGGGCGAGCAGTACTTC; cdr3_aa: CASSLIGGGLTGEQYF
clone_size: NA; v_call: TRBV19; j_call: TRBJ2-7; d_call: NA; cdr3_nt: TGTGCCAGTAGTCCTGGACTGGGGTTCTACGAGCAGTACTTC; cdr3_aa: CASSPGLGFYEQYF
clone_size: NA; v_call: TRBV24-1; j_call: TRBJ1-5; d_call: NA; cdr3_nt: TGTGCCACCAGTGCCGGGGGGCCCCAGCATTTT; cdr3_aa: CATSAGGPQHF
clone_size: NA; v_call: TRBV3-1/TRBV3-2; j_call: TRBJ2-3; d_call: TRBD2; cdr3_nt: TGTGCCAGCAGCCAACGGAGCGGGGGCTTAGGGGATACGCAGTATTTT; cdr3_aa: CASSQRSGGLGDTQYF
clone_size: NA; v_call: TRBV29-1; j_call: TRBJ2-3; d_call: TRBD2; cdr3_nt: TGCAGCGTTGGCGGGAGCGATACGCAGTATTTT; cdr3_aa: CSVGGSDTQYF
clone_size: NA; v_call: TRBV27; j_call: TRBJ2-2; d_call: NA; cdr3_nt: TGTGCCATCTCGCGGAGGCACGGGGAGCTGTTTTTT; cdr3_aa: CAISRRHGELFF
clone_size: NA; v_call: TRBV11-3; j_call: TRBJ2-5; d_call: TRBD2; cdr3_nt: TGTGCCAGCAGCAAAAGGTCGCGGGAGTCGCAAGAGACCCAGTACTTC; cdr3_aa: CASSKRSRESQETQYF
clone_size: NA; v_call: TRBV18; j_call: TRBJ2-2; d_call: NA; cdr3_nt: TGTGCCAGCTCACCACGGCAGTTCACCGGGGAGCTGTTTTTT; cdr3_aa: CASSPRQFTGELFF
clone_size: once; v_call: TRBV10-1; j_call: TRBJ1-2; d_call: NA; cdr3_nt: TGCGCCAGCAGGCCCCCACCTAGCGGCTACACCTTC; cdr3_aa: CASRPPPSGYTF
clone_size: NA; v_call: TRBV5-6; j_call: TRBJ1-4; d_call: TRBD1; cdr3_nt: TGTGCCAGCAGCGACGGACAGGGCTGGGGTGAAAAACTGTTTTTT; cdr3_aa: CASSDGQGWGEKLFF
clone_size: NA; v_call: TRBV3-1/TRBV3-2; j_call: TRBJ2-3; d_call: NA; cdr3_nt: TGTGCCAGCAGCCCTCCGTCCCTCCGGGGCACAGATACGCAGTATTTT; cdr3_aa: CASSPPSLRGTDTQYF
clone_size: NA; v_call: TRBV11-2; j_call: TRBJ2-1; d_call: TRBD1; cdr3_nt: TGTGCCAGCAACTTAACAGGGGGAGGTAATGAGCAGTTCTTC; cdr3_aa: CASNLTGGGNEQFF
clone_size: NA; v_call: TRBV24-1; j_call: TRBJ2-3; d_call: NA; cdr3_nt: TGTGCCACCAGTGATCCTTCGACAGGAACAACAGATACGCAGTATTTT; cdr3_aa: CATSDPSTGTTDTQYF
clone_size: once; v_call: TRBV7-9; j_call: TRBJ1-4; d_call: TRBD1; cdr3_nt: TGTGCCAGCAGCCCTCGGACAGGGGGCGATGAAAAACTGTTTTTT; cdr3_aa: CASSPRTGGDEKLFF
clone_size: NA; v_call: TRBV19; j_call: TRBJ1-3; d_call: TRBD1; cdr3_nt: TGTGCCAGTAGTCAACCCCATACAGGGGGCTTGAACACCATATATTTT; cdr3_aa: CASSQPHTGGLNTIYF
clone_size: NA; v_call: TRBV2; j_call: TRBJ2-1; d_call: TRBD2; cdr3_nt: TGTGCCAGCAGTGGAGGGACTACAGACAATGAGCAGTTCTTC; cdr3_aa: CASSGGTTDNEQFF
clone_size: NA; v_call: TRBV5-4; j_call: TRBJ2-7; d_call: TRBD2; cdr3_nt: TGTGCCAGCAGCTCCGGGACTAGCGGGAGGGTGTACGAGCAGTACTTC; cdr3_aa: CASSSGTSGRVYEQYF
clone_size: NA; v_call: TRBV24-1; j_call: TRBJ2-7; d_call: NA; cdr3_nt: TGTGCCACCAGTGATACAGATCCCTACGAGCAGTACTTC; cdr3_aa: CATSDTDPYEQYF
clone_size: NA; v_call: TRBV7-6; j_call: TRBJ1-1; d_call: TRBD1; cdr3_nt: TGTGCCAGCAGCCCGGGACAGGGGGTCCAAACTGAAGCTTTCTTT; cdr3_aa: CASSPGQGVQTEAFF
clone_size: NA; v_call: TRBV6-5; j_call: TRBJ1-5; d_call: TRBD1; cdr3_nt: TGTGCCAGCAGTAAAATGACAGGGATGCCCCAGCATTTT; cdr3_aa: CASSKMTGMPQHF
clone_size: NA; v_call: TRBV27; j_call: TRBJ2-3; d_call: TRBD2; cdr3_nt: TGTGCCAGCAGTTTATCCAGGGTAGCGGGAACCTCTAGTACGCAGTATTTT; cdr3_aa: CASSLSRVAGTSSTQYF
clone_size: NA; v_call: TRBV5-1; j_call: TRBJ2-1; d_call: TRBD2; cdr3_nt: TGCGCCAGCAGCTGGCGCCTAGCGGGCGGGGTCGGAGAGCAGTTCTTC; cdr3_aa: CASSWRLAGGVGEQFF
clone_size: many; v_call: TRBV28; j_call: TRBJ1-3; d_call: NA; cdr3_nt: TGTGCCAGCACTCTCCTGGGGGGGCAGGGAGCGAACACCATATATTTT; cdr3_aa: CASTLLGGQGANTIYF
clone_size: NA; v_call: TRBV10-3; j_call: TRBJ2-5; d_call: NA; cdr3_nt: TGTGCCATCAGTGGACACGAGAAAGAGACCCAGTACTTC; cdr3_aa: CAISGHEKETQYF
clone_size: NA; v_call: TRBV7-9; j_call: TRBJ2-1; d_call: TRBD2; cdr3_nt: TGTGCCAGCAGCCTAAACGCCGGGACTAAGCAGTTCTTC; cdr3_aa: CASSLNAGTKQFF
clone_size: NA; v_call: TRBV5-1; j_call: TRBJ1-2; d_call: NA; cdr3_nt: TGCGCCAGCAGCTTTAGTTCGGAGGGGTATGGCTACACCTTC; cdr3_aa: CASSFSSEGYGYTF
clone_size: NA; v_call: TRBV18; j_call: TRBJ2-1; d_call: NA; cdr3_nt: TGTGCCAGCCTTAACCTAGGAGGTAGAGACAATGAGCAGTTCTTC; cdr3_aa: CASLNLGGRDNEQFF
clone_size: NA; v_call: TRBV21-1; j_call: TRBJ2-1; d_call: NA; cdr3_nt: TGTGCCAGCAGCAAACCCGGAGACAGCCACGGACAGTTCTTC; cdr3_aa: CASSKPGDSHGQFF
clone_size: NA; v_call: TRBV12-5; j_call: TRBJ2-6; d_call: NA; cdr3_nt: TGTGCTAGTGGTTTGGTTCTGGGACATCCAGGTCTGGGCTCCTCTGGGGCCAACGTCCTGACTTTC; cdr3_aa: CASGLVLGHPGLGSSGANVLTF
clone_size: NA; v_call: TRBV5-1; j_call: TRBJ2-7; d_call: NA; cdr3_nt: TGCGCCAGCACACTGGGAGAGGCGAACCAGCAGTACTTC; cdr3_aa: CASTLGEANQQYF
clone_size: NA; v_call: TRBV14; j_call: TRBJ2-2; d_call: TRBD2; cdr3_nt: TGTGCCAGCAGCCAGACGACTAGCGGGAGGGAAACCGGGGAGCTGTTTTTT; cdr3_aa: CASSQTTSGRETGELFF
clone_size: NA; v_call: TRBV5-4; j_call: TRBJ2-1; d_call: TRBD1; cdr3_nt: TGTGCCAGCAGCTCGAAGACAGGGAGCTCCTACAATGAGCAGTTCTTC; cdr3_aa: CASSSKTGSSYNEQFF
clone_size: NA; v_call: TRBV7-6; j_call: TRBJ1-4; d_call: NA; cdr3_nt: TGTGCCAGCAGCTTACAGGGGTCCCTTAGGGAAAAACTGTTTTTT; cdr3_aa: CASSLQGSLREKLFF
clone_size: few; v_call: TRBV28; j_call: TRBJ2-7; d_call: TRBD1; cdr3_nt: TGTGCCAGCAGTTTATCCCTGGGACAGATCTACGAGCAGTACTTC; cdr3_aa: CASSLSLGQIYEQYF
clone_size: NA; v_call: TRBV9; j_call: TRBJ1-6; d_call: NA; cdr3_nt: TGTGCCAGCGGACGGGATTATAATTCACCCCTCCACTTT; cdr3_aa: CASGRDYNSPLHF